The TCR beta chain described here comes from a study of blood T cell repertoires in COVID-19. Symptom resolution, clearance, or two negative PCRs marked the recovered donors of Cohort 3. V shed 0 bases and J shed 2 bases, with 8 bases lying between them. Germline CDR1 and CDR2: SGHNT and YYREEE (reference sequence). There are 14 residues in the CDR3. TCRdb's table, derived via immunoSEQ multiplex PCR, lists solely in-frame clones and lacks some. The repertoire includes roughly 320,000 clones, about nine tenths of them detected once, and about 4% sits in the top ten. The receptor's source is a man aged 30 to 45 who had recovered from COVID-19. Material for sequencing was PBMCs or T cells enriched from blood (not recorded which). The chain employs TRBV5-4 and TRBJ2-5; D gene unclear. CDR3 DNA sequence: TGTGCCAGCAGCTTGGATACAGTTCAAGAGACCCAGTACTTC. This translates into CASSLDTVQETQYF.